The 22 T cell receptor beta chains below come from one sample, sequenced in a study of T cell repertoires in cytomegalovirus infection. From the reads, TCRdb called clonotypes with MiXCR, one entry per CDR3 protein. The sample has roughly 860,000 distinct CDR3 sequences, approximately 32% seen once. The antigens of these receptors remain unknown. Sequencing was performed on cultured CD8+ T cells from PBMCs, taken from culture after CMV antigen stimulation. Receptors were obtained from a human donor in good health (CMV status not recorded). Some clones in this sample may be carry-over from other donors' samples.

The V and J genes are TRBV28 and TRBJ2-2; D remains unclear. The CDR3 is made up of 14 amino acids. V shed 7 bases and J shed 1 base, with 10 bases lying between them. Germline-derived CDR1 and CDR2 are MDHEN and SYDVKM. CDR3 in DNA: TGTGCCAGCAATATTCTAGGGAACACCGGGGAGCTGTTTTTT. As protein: CASNILGNTGELFF.

The CDR3 reads CASSPLPATGEKETQYF. The DNA for the CDR3 is TGTGCCAGCAGCCCATTACCAGCGACAGGGGAAAAAGAGACCCAGTACTTC. V gene TRBV25-1 combines with J gene TRBJ2-5, with 8 bases identical to TRBD1. V shed 6 bases and J 3 bases; nucleotides not matched to a gene: 15. The CDR3 length is 17 residues. Per the germline V gene, CDR1 is MGHDK and CDR2 is SYGVNS.

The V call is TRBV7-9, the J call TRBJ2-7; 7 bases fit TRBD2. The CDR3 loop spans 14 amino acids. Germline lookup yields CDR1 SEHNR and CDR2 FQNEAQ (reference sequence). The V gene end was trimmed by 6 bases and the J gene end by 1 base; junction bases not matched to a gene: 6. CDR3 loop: CASRPGGSSYEQYF. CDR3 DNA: TGTGCCAGCAGACCGGGGGGTTCGTCCTACGAGCAGTACTTC.

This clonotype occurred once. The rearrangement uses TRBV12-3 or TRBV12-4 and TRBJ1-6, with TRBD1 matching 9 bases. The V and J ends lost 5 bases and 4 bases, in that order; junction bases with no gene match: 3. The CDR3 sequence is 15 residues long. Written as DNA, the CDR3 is TGTGCCAGCAGTAAGGGACAGGGATATAATTCACCCCTCCACTTT. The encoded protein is CASSKGQGYNSPLHF.

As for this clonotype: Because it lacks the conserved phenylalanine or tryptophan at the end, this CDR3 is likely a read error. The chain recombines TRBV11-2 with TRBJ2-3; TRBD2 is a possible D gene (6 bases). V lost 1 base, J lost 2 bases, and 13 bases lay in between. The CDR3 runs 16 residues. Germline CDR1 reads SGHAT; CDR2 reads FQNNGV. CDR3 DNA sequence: TGTGCCAGCAGCTTAGTTGGTAGCGGCTACACAGATACGCAGTATTCT. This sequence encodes CASSLVGSGYTDTQYS.

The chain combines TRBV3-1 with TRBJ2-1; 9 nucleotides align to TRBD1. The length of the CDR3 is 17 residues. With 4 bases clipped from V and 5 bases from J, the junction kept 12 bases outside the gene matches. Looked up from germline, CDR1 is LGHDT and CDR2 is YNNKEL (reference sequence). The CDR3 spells CASSPSLGTGYNNEQFF. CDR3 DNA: TGTGCCAGCAGCCCCTCGTTAGGGACAGGGTACAACAATGAGCAGTTCTTC.

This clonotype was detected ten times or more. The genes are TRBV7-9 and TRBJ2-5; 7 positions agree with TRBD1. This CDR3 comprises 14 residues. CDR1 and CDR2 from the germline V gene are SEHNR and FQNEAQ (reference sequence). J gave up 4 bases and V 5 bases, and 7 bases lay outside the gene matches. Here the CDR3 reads CASSPSDRRETQYF. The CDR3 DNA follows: TGTGCCAGCAGCCCTTCGGACAGGAGAGAGACCCAGTACTTC.

CDR3 in amino acids: CASSFWTRLSYNEQFF. The DNA of the CDR3 is TGTGCCAGCAGCTTCTGGACTCGCTTGTCCTACAATGAGCAGTTCTTC. The chain recombines TRBV11-2 with TRBJ2-1; possible D gene TRBD2, 5 bases. CDR1 and CDR2 (germline): SGHAT, FQNNGV. Deletions cut 3 bases from V and 1 base from J, with 13 bases between. The CDR3 runs 16 residues.

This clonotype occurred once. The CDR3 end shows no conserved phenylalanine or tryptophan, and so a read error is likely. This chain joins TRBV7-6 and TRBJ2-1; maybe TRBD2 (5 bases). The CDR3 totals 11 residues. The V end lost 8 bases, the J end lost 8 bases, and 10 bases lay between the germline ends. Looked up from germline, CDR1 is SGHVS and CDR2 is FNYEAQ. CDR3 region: CASRSGDEQFS. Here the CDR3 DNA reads TGTGCCAGCCGCTCCGGGGATGAGCAGTTCTCC.

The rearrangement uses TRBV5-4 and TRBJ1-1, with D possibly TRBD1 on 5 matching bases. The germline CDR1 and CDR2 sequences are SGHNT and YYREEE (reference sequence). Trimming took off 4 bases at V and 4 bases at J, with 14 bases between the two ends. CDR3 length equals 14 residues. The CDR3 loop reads CASSALRGSTEAFF. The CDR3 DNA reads TGTGCCAGCAGCGCCCTTCGGGGCTCCACTGAAGCTTTCTTT.

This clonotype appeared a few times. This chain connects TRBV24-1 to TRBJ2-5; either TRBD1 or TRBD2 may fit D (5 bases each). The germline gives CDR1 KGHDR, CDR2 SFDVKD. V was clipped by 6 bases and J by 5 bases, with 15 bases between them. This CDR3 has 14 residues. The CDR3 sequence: CATSPGALGETQYF. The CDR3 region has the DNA TGTGCCACCAGTCCCGGGGCCCTGGGGGAGACCCAGTACTTC.

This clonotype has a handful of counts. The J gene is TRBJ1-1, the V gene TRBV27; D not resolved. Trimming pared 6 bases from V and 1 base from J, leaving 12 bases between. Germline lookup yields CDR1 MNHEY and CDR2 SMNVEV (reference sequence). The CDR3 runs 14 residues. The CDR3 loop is CASSFSPANTEAFF. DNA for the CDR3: TGTGCCAGCAGCTTCTCTCCGGCGAACACTGAAGCTTTCTTT.

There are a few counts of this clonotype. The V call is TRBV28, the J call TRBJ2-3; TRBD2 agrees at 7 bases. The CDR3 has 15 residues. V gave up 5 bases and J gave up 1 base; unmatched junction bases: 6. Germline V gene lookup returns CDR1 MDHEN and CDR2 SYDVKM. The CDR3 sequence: CASSPQAGGTDTQYF. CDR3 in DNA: TGTGCCAGCAGTCCCCAGGCGGGGGGCACAGATACGCAGTATTTT.

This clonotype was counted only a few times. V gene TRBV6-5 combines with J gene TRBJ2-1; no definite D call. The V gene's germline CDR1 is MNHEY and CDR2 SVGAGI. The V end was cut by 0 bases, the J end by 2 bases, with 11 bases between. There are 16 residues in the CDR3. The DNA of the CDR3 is TGTGCCAGCAGTTACTCCGCCCAAGTTCCCTACAATGAGCAGTTCTTC. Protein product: CASSYSAQVPYNEQFF.

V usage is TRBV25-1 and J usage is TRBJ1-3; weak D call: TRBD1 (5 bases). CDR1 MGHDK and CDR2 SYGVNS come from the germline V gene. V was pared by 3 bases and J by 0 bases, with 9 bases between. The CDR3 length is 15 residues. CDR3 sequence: CASSEGQVSGNTIYF. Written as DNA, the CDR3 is TGTGCCAGCAGTGAGGGGCAGGTCTCTGGAAACACCATATATTTT.

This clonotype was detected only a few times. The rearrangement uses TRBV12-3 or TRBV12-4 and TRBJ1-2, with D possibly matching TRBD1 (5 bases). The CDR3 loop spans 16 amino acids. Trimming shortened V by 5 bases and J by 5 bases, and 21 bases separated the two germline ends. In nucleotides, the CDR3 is TGTGCCAGCAGTCCTTCGGCCGACAGTCGGAGGTATGGCTACACCTTC. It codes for CASSPSADSRRYGYTF.

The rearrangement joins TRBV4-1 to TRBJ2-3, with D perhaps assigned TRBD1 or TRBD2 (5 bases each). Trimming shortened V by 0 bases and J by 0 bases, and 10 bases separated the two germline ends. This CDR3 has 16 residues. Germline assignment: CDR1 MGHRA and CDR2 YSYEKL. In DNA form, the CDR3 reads TGCGCCAGCAGCCAAGATCGGGGCTCTAGCACAGATACGCAGTATTTT. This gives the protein CASSQDRGSSTDTQYF.

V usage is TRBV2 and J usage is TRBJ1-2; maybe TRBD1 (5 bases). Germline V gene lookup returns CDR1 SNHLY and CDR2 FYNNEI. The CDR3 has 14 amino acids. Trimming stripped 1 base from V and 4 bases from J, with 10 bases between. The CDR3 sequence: CASSEGLGLYGYTF. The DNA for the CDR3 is TGTGCCAGCAGTGAAGGTCTGGGGCTCTATGGCTACACCTTC.

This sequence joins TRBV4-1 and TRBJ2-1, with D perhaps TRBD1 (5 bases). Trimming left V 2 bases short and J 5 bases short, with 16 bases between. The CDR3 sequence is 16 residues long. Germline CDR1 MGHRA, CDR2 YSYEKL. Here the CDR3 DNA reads TGCGCCAGCAGCCAAAAGGACACCCCTTGGGACAATGAGCAGTTCTTC. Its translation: CASSQKDTPWDNEQFF.

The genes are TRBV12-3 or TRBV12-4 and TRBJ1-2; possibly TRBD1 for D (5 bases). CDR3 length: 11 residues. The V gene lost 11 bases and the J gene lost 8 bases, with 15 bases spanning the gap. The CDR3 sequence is CAGIGEEGYTF. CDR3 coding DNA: TGTGCCGGAATAGGGGAGGAAGGCTACACCTTC.

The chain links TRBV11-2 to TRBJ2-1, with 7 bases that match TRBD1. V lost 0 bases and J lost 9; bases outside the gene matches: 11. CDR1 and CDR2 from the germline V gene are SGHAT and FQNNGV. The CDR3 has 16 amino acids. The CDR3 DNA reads TGTGCCAGCAGCTTAGATCCCAGACAGGGCACGGCTGAGCAGTTCTTC. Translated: CASSLDPRQGTAEQFF. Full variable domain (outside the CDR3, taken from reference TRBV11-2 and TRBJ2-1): EAGVAQSPRYKIIEKRQSVAFWCNPISGHATLYWYQQILGQGPKLLIQFQNNGVVDDSQLPKDRFSAERLKGVDSTLKIQPAKLEDSAVYLCASSLDPRQGTAEQFFGPGTRLTVL.

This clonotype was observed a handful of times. The CDR3 DNA reads as TGCGCCAGCAGCCAAGATGGGGCCCTTAATGAAAAACTGTTTTTT. Translation gives CASSQDGALNEKLFF. The V call is TRBV4-3, the J call TRBJ1-4; D possibly corresponds to TRBD1 (5 bases). From germline, CDR1 is LGHNA and CDR2 YSLEER. The CDR3 spans 15 residues. Trimming removed 0 bases at V and 4 bases at J, with 9 bases between.